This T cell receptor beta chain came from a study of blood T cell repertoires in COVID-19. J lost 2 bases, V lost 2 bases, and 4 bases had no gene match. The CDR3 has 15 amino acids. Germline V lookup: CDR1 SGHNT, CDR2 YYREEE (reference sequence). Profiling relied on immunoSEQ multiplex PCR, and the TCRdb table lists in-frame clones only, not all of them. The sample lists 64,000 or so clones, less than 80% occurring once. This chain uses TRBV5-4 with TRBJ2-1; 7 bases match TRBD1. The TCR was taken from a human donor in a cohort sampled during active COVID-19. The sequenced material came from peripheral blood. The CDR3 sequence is CASSFDRATYNEQFF. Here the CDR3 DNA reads TGTGCCAGCAGCTTCGACAGGGCAACCTACAATGAGCAGTTCTTC.